These T cell receptor beta chains were read from a single sample in a study of long-term antiretroviral therapy in people with HIV. Profiling relied on immunoSEQ multiplex PCR, and the TCRdb table lists in-frame clones only, not all of them. The table includes 40,000 or so clones, around nine tenths detected once. This material consisted of unsorted PBMCs, taken just before starting antiretroviral therapy. The receptors shown here come from a woman under 30 with HIV. CDR3s include the opening cysteine and the closing phenylalanine or tryptophan. Each record gives: CDR3 length, D gene, J gene, V gene, clone size, CDR3 DNA, CDR3 protein. A D gene is named only where the DNA matches it firmly. Clone size is not always given. Where it is, it says once, few, many or a class for expanded clones.

18 | . | TRBJ2-3 | TRBV25-1 | once | TGTGCCAGCAGTGACCCCCGAGGGGGTCCCTCGTTGCTGAATACGCAGTATTTT | CASSDPRGGPSLLNTQYF
18 | . | TRBJ1-1 | TRBV7-2 | . | TGTGCCAGCAGCTTTTCTAGCTCTGCGAGGGGATTCAACACTGAAGCTTTCTTT | CASSFSSSARGFNTEAFF
15 | . | TRBJ1-1 | TRBV5-1 | . | TGCGCCAGCAGCGAACAGGGTTTCGGGAACACTGAAGCTTTCTTT | CASSEQGFGNTEAFF
15 | TRBD2 | TRBJ2-1 | TRBV2 | . | TGTGCCTCCCGCGAGCGGGAGAGCTCCTACAATGAGCAGTTCTTC | CASRERESSYNEQFF
14 | TRBD1 | TRBJ2-3 | TRBV5-1 | . | TGCGCCAGCAGCTTACAGGGGGGTCGAGATACGCAGTATTTT | CASSLQGGRDTQYF
15 | TRBD1 | TRBJ2-7 | TRBV7-6 | . | TGTGCCAGCAGCTTAGAGGGACAGCACGGGTCCGAGCAGTACTTC | CASSLEGQHGSEQYF
14 | . | TRBJ2-1 | TRBV4-3 | . | TGCGCCAGCAGCGTCAGTGACAGAAACAATGAGCAGTTCTTC | CASSVSDRNNEQFF
11 | . | TRBJ2-7 | TRBV15 | . | TGTGCCACCAGCGAAGGGACCCGTTTGTACTTC | CATSEGTRLYF
13 | . | TRBJ2-3 | TRBV6-5 | . | TGTGCCAGCAAATCCCGGGCCGGAGATACGCAGTATTTT | CASKSRAGDTQYF
15 | TRBD1 | TRBJ2-3 | TRBV28 | once | TGTGCCAGCAGTGAACCGAACAGGGGGCAAGATACGCAGTATTTT | CASSEPNRGQDTQYF
13 | . | TRBJ1-2 | TRBV25-1 | . | TGTGCCAGCAGTGAAGCAGGGTGGAATGGCTACACCTTC | CASSEAGWNGYTF
15 | TRBD1 | TRBJ2-5 | TRBV11-3 | . | TGTGCCAGCAGCGTCAGACAGGGTTCGATGGAGACCCAGTACTTC | CASSVRQGSMETQYF
14 | . | TRBJ2-1 | TRBV7-3 | once | TGTGCCAGTGTCGGGTCCAACTCCTACAATGAGCAGTTCTTC | CASVGSNSYNEQFF
17 | . | TRBJ2-4 | TRBV15 | . | TGTGCCACCAGCCTACGGAGGGATACCCTAGCCAAAAACATTCAGTACTTC | CATSLRRDTLAKNIQYF
13 | . | TRBJ2-5 | TRBV11-1 | . | TGTGCCAGCAGCTTCGGGGAAAGAGAGACCCAGTACTTC | CASSFGERETQYF
15 | TRBD2 | TRBJ2-1 | TRBV19 | once | TGTGCCAGCACCCGCGGGAGTCCCTCCTACAATGAGCAGTTCTTC | CASTRGSPSYNEQFF
14 | . | TRBJ2-7 | TRBV11-3 | . | TGTGCCAGCAGCTCTAGGGGACCGGGTGCCGAGCAGTACTTC | CASSSRGPGAEQYF
14 | . | TRBJ1-1 | TRBV7-3 | . | TGTGCCAGCAGCCAGAGGGCTTTGAACACTGAAGCTTTCTTT | CASSQRALNTEAFF